The next 22 T cell receptor beta chains were all read from a single sample in a study of blood T cell repertoires in COVID-19. The protocol was immunoSEQ multiplex PCR, while the TCRdb copy is restricted to in-frame clones and leaves out a portion. The table lists 150,000 to 180,000 clones, 80% to 90% of them singletons. Sequencing was done on a sample of peripheral blood. The receptors originated from a middle-aged woman with acute or convalescent COVID-19.

This sequence joins TRBV7-3 and TRBJ1-1; 7 nucleotides agree with TRBD1. The CDR3 contains 14 residues. V shed 5 bases and J 2 bases; nucleotides not matched to a gene: 5. Germline CDR1 is SGHTA and CDR2 is FQGTGA. The DNA of the CDR3 is TGTGCCAGCAGCGCGACAGGGCAAAACACTGAAGCTTTCTTT. Protein: CASSATGQNTEAFF.

CDR3 nucleotides: TGTGCCAGCAGCTCCAGGTCGGCAGGCCAAGAGACCCAGTACTTC. Amino acid sequence: CASSSRSAGQETQYF. The chain couples TRBV11-3 to TRBJ2-5; no definite D call. Germline values: CDR1 SGHNT, CDR2 YENEEA. The CDR3 loop spans 15 amino acids. Trimming left V 4 bases short and J 1 base short, with 13 bases between. Complete variable domain (other parts from reference TRBV11-3 and TRBJ2-5): EAGVVQSPRYKIIEKKQPVAFWCNPISGHNTLYWYLQNLGQGPELLIRYENEEAVDDSQLPKDRFSAERLKGVDSTLKIQPAELGDSAVYLCASSSRSAGQETQYFGPGTRLLVL.

CDR3 sequence: CASSVAWGDQETQYF. The CDR3 bases are TGTGCCAGCAGCGTAGCTTGGGGGGACCAAGAGACCCAGTACTTC. J is TRBJ2-5 and V is TRBV9; TRBD2 might be the D (6 bases). Germline V gives CDR1 SGDLS, CDR2 YYNGEE. The CDR3 spans 15 residues. V lost 0 bases and J lost 0, with 9 bases in between.

V and J are TRBV6-6 and TRBJ2-3, with TRBD2 matching over 8 bases. The CDR3 is made up of 13 amino acids. Germline V CDR1 and CDR2: MNHNY, SVGAGI (reference sequence). The CDR3 region is CTCIQRETDTQYF. CDR3 nucleotides: TGTACGTGCATACAGCGGGAGACAGATACGCAGTATTTT.

The V call is TRBV19, the J call TRBJ1-5; 10 bases align to TRBD1. The CDR3 is 14 amino acids. After removal of 6 bases from V and 5 bases from J, the junction contained 4 bases not matched to a gene. In germline, CDR1 is LNHDA, CDR2 SQIVND (reference sequence). The CDR3 DNA follows: TGTGCCAGTAGGTCGGGACAGGGGTATCAGCCCCAGCATTTT. Residues: CASRSGQGYQPQHF.

The chain carries TRBV5-1 and TRBJ1-2, with TRBD1 matching over 8 bases. Trimming took 4 bases from V and 6 from J; bases not matched to a gene: 11. This CDR3 is 15 amino acids long. Per the germline V gene, CDR1 is SGHRS and CDR2 is YFSETQ. Here the CDR3 reads CASSLQPQGANGYTF. CDR3 nucleotides: TGCGCCAGCAGCCTACAGCCCCAGGGGGCGAATGGCTACACCTTC.

The chain joins TRBV9 to TRBJ1-2; D is perhaps TRBD1 (5 bases). Trimming took off 6 bases at V and 2 bases at J, with 17 bases between the two ends. Germline V CDR1 and CDR2: SGDLS, YYNGEE. This CDR3 has 15 amino acids. CDR3 DNA sequence: TGTGCCAGCACCCCCCAGGGCGGAAAAAACTATGGCTACACCTTC. It codes for CASTPQGGKNYGYTF.

The chain couples TRBV10-3 to TRBJ1-6, with 7 bases matching TRBD1. J was trimmed by 5 bases and V by 10 bases; bases with no gene match: 5. CDR1 is ENHRY and CDR2 is SYGVKD in the germline V gene. The CDR3 is 13 amino acids. Here the CDR3 DNA reads TGTGCCAACTCCGGGACAGATAATTCACCCCTCCACTTT. This encodes CANSGTDNSPLHF.

The chain combines TRBV19 with TRBJ2-5; 8 positions agree with TRBD1. The germline CDR1 and CDR2 sequences are LNHDA and SQIVND (reference sequence). Trimming took 4 bases from V and 3 from J; bases not matched to a gene: 4. There are 14 residues in the CDR3. The DNA of the CDR3 is TGTGCCAGTAGTAAATCACAGGGGGAAGAGACCCAGTACTTC. Its protein product is CASSKSQGEETQYF. Looking up the rest from reference TRBV19 and TRBJ2-5 gives the full variable domain: DGGITQSPKYLFRKEGQNVTLSCEQNLNHDAMYWYRQDPGQGLRLIYYSQIVNDFQKGDIAEGYSVSREKKESFPLTVTSAQKNPTAFYLCASSKSQGEETQYFGPGTRLLVL.

This chain joins TRBV5-6 and TRBJ1-3; D not resolved. Per germline, CDR1 SGHDT and CDR2 YYEEEE. The CDR3 extends over 14 amino acids. The V end lost 2 bases, the J end lost 4 bases, and 10 bases lay between the germline ends. For the CDR3, the DNA is TGTGCCAGCAGCTTTGGCCAGTTAGGAAACACCATATATTTT. This codes for CASSFGQLGNTIYF. Full variable domain (missing parts from reference TRBV5-6 and TRBJ1-3): DAGVTQSPTHLIKTRGQQVTLRCSPKSGHDTVSWYQQALGQGPQFIFQYYEEEERQRGNFPDRFSGHQFPNYSSELNVNALLLGDSALYLCASSFGQLGNTIYFGEGSWLTVV.

The V gene is TRBV4-1, the J gene TRBJ2-1, with 9 bases aligning to TRBD2. V lost 4 bases, J lost 2 bases, and 6 bases stayed unmatched. The CDR3 length is 16 residues. The germline V gene encodes CDR1 MGHRA and CDR2 YSYEKL. CDR3 nucleotide sequence: TGCGCCAGCAGCCGACAGAGCGGGGGGCCCTACAATGAGCAGTTCTTC. Protein: CASSRQSGGPYNEQFF.

The chain joins TRBV7-9 to TRBJ2-1; 10 bases are a match to TRBD2. The junction had 11 bases not matched to a gene; V was cut back by 2 bases and J by 7 bases. CDR3 length: 17 amino acids. CDR1 is SEHNR, CDR2 FQNEAQ, per germline (reference sequence). Here the CDR3 reads CASSLLVGLAERNEQFF. CDR3 bases: TGTGCCAGCAGCTTATTGGTCGGACTAGCGGAGCGTAATGAGCAGTTCTTC.

The V gene is TRBV4-1, the J gene TRBJ1-2; 8 bases are a match to TRBD1. The CDR3 contains 15 residues. With V trimmed by 0 bases and J by 12 bases, 12 bases remained unmatched. Germline lookup yields CDR1 MGHRA and CDR2 YSYEKL. CDR3 sequence (DNA): TGCGCCAGCAGCCAAGATGGGACAGGATCCTCTGTTGACACCTTC. This gives the protein CASSQDGTGSSVDTF.

This rearrangement joins TRBV10-2 to TRBJ2-2, with 7 bases that match TRBD1. Trimming cost V 3 bases and J 5 bases; bases outside gene matches: 6. In germline, CDR1 is WSHSY, CDR2 SAAADI. The CDR3 is made up of 15 amino acids. CDR3 region: CASSDEGAGTGELFF. The CDR3 DNA follows: TGCGCCAGCAGTGATGAGGGGGCGGGTACCGGGGAGCTGTTTTTT.

The chain couples TRBV5-1 to TRBJ1-1; tentatively, D is TRBD1 (6 bases). Deletions cut 4 bases from V and 1 base from J, with 14 bases between. This CDR3 contains 15 residues. CDR1 SGHRS and CDR2 YFSETQ come from the germline V gene. The CDR3 nucleotides are TGCGCCAGCAGCCTACAGACAGGAACGAACACTGAAGCTTTCTTT. Its protein product is CASSLQTGTNTEAFF. Supplemented by reference TRBV5-1 and TRBJ1-1, the full variable domain reads KAGVTQTPRYLIKTRGQQVTLSCSPISGHRSVSWYQQTPGQGLQFLFEYFSETQRNKGNFPGRFSGRQFSNSRSEMNVSTLELGDSALYLCASSLQTGTNTEAFFGQGTRLTVV.

The chain uses TRBV12-3 or TRBV12-4 and TRBJ1-2; tentatively, D is TRBD1 (6 bases). The length of the CDR3 is 12 residues. V was clipped by 5 bases and J by 8 bases, with 12 bases between them. DNA of the CDR3: TGTGCCAGCAGTACAGGGCCTTCAGGCTACACCTTC. This gives the protein CASSTGPSGYTF.

The gene calls are TRBV7-8 and TRBJ2-3, with a tentative D call TRBD1 (6 bases). The V and J ends lost 3 bases and 7 bases respectively, with 14 bases between them. CDR1 SGHVS and CDR2 FQNEAQ come from the germline V gene. This CDR3 contains 14 residues. CDR3 nucleotides: TGTGCCAGCAGCTTCCAGGGGTTCGAGTATACGCAGTATTTT. Its translation is CASSFQGFEYTQYF. The full variable domain, in which reference TRBV7-8 and TRBJ2-3 provide the parts outside the CDR3, is GAGVSQSPRYKVAKRGQDVALRCDPISGHVSLFWYQQALGQGPEFLTYFQNEAQLDKSGLPSDRFFAERPEGSVSTLKIQRTQQEDSAVYLCASSFQGFEYTQYFGPGTRLTVL.

V is TRBV5-1 and J is TRBJ2-7; possibly TRBD1 for D (9 bases). Germline CDR1 reads SGHRS; CDR2 reads YFSETQ. The CDR3 contains 15 residues. Trimming removed 7 bases at V and 3 bases at J, with 20 bases between. The CDR3 here is CASAPGGTGLYEQYF. For the CDR3, the DNA is TGCGCCAGCGCCCCGGGAGGGACAGGGCTCTACGAGCAGTACTTC. Based on the CDR3 plus reference TRBV5-1 and TRBJ2-7, the full variable domain is KAGVTQTPRYLIKTRGQQVTLSCSPISGHRSVSWYQQTPGQGLQFLFEYFSETQRNKGNFPGRFSGRQFSNSRSEMNVSTLELGDSALYLCASAPGGTGLYEQYFGPGTRLTVT.

This chain connects TRBV4-1 to TRBJ2-7, with TRBD2 matching 15 bases. The CDR3 is made up of 18 amino acids. In germline, CDR1 is MGHRA, CDR2 YSYEKL. V was clipped by 1 base and J by 0 bases; unmatched bases: 4. The CDR3, as DNA: TGCGCCAGCAGCCAAGCCGGGACTAGCGGGGGGAGCTCCTACGAGCAGTACTTC. Its protein is CASSQAGTSGGSSYEQYF.

This chain connects TRBV10-2 to TRBJ1-1, with D perhaps matching TRBD1 (6 bases). Germline CDR1 reads WSHSY; CDR2 reads SAAADI. The CDR3 covers 14 residues. V lost 4 bases to trimming and J lost 5 bases, with 14 bases between them. In nucleotides, the CDR3 is TGCGCCAGCAGTGTTGGGGGCTCGGAAACTGAAGCTTTCTTT. Translation: CASSVGGSETEAFF.

The chain combines TRBV19 with TRBJ1-2; no reliable D call. The germline V gene encodes CDR1 LNHDA and CDR2 SQIVND (reference sequence). Deletions cut 0 bases from V and 4 bases from J, with 12 bases between. CDR3 size: 15 residues. CDR3 sequence (DNA): TGTGCCAGTAGTATAGAACGTACTGCTACCTATGGCTACACCTTC. Translated, it gives CASSIERTATYGYTF.

The rearrangement joins TRBV2 to TRBJ1-2; 12 positions match TRBD1. Looked up from germline, CDR1 is SNHLY and CDR2 is FYNNEI. This CDR3 contains 15 residues. V was pared by 1 base and J by 8 bases, with 5 bases of the junction left unmatched. Written as DNA, the CDR3 is TGTGCCAGCAGTGAAGGGGACAGGGGGCGGTGGGGCTACACCTTC. It encodes CASSEGDRGRWGYTF.